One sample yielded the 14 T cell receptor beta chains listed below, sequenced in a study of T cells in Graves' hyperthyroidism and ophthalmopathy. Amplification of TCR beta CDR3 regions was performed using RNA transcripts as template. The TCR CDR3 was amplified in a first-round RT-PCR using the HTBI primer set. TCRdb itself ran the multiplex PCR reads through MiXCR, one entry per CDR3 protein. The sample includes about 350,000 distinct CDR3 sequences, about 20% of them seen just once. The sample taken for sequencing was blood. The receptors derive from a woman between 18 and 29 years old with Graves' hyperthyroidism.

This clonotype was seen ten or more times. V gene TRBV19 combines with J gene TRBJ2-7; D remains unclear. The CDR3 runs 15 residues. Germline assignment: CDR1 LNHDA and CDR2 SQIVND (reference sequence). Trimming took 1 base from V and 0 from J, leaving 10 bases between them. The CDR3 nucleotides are TGTGCCAGTAGTATAGCGCTTGCGAGCTCCTACGAGCAGTACTTC. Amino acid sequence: CASSIALASSYEQYF. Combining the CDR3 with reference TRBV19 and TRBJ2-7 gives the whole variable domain DGGITQSPKYLFRKEGQNVTLSCEQNLNHDAMYWYRQDPGQGLRLIYYSQIVNDFQKGDIAEGYSVSREKKESFPLTVTSAQKNPTAFYLCASSIALASSYEQYFGPGTRLTVT.

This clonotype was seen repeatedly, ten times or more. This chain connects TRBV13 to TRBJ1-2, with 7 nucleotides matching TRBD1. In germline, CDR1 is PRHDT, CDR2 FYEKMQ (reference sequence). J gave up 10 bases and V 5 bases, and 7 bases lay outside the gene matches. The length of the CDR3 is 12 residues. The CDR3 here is CASSADRVDYTF. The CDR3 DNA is TGTGCCAGCAGCGCCGACAGGGTAGACTACACCTTC.

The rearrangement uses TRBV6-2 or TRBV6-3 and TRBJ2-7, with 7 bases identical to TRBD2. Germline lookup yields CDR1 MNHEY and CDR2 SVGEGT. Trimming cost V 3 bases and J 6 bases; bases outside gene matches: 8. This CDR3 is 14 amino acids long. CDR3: CASSYQFGGGEQYF. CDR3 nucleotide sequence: TGTGCCAGCAGTTATCAATTCGGCGGGGGCGAGCAGTACTTC.

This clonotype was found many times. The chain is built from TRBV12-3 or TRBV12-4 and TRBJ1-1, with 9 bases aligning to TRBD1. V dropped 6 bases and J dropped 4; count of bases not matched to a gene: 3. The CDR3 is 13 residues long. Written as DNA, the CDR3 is TGTGCCAGCAGCCGGACAGGGGCCACTGAAGCTTTCTTT. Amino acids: CASSRTGATEAFF.

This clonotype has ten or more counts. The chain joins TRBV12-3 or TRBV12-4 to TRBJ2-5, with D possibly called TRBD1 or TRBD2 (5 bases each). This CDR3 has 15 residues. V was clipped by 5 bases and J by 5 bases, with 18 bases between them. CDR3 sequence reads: CASSGDLKDMETQYF. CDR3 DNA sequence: TGTGCCAGCAGTGGGGACCTTAAAGATATGGAGACCCAGTACTTC.

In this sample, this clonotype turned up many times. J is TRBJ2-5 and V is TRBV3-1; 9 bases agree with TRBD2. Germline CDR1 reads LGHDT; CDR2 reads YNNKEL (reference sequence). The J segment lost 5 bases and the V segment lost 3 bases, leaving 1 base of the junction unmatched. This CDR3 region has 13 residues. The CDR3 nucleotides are TGTGCCAGCAGCCACGGGACTAGCGAGACCCAGTACTTC. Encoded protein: CASSHGTSETQYF.

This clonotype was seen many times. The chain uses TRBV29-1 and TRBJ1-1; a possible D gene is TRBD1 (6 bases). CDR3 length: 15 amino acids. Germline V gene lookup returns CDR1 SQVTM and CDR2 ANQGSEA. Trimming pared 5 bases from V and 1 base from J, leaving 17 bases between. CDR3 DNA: TGCAGCGTTCTCCGGGTCGGGGGGCCGAACACTGAAGCTTTCTTT. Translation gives CSVLRVGGPNTEAFF.

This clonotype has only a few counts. The CDR3 loop reads CASSLRRYRETQYF. In DNA, the CDR3 is TGCGCCAGCAGCTTGCGACGGTATCGAGAGACCCAGTACTTC. This chain connects TRBV5-1 to TRBJ2-5; D call uncertain. Germline assignment: CDR1 SGHRS and CDR2 YFSETQ. V was cut by 1 base and J by 4 bases, with 11 bases left in between. The CDR3 sequence is 14 residues long.

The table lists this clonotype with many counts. The CDR3 here is CASSPAVPEDRGFSEAFF. The CDR3 nucleotides are TGTGCCAGCAGTCCCGCTGTGCCCGAAGACAGGGGATTCTCTGAAGCTTTCTTT. This chain links TRBV12-3 or TRBV12-4 with TRBJ1-1; 8 positions agree with TRBD1. The V and J ends lost 5 bases and 6 bases, in that order; junction bases with no gene match: 20. The CDR3 covers 18 residues.

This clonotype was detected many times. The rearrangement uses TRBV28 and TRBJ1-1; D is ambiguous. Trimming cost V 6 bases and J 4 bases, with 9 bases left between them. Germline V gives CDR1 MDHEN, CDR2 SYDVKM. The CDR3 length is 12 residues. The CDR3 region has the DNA TGTGCCAGCAGATCCCCGGCCACTGAAGCTTTCTTT. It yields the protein CASRSPATEAFF. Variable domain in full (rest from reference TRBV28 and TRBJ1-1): DVKVTQSSRYLVKRTGEKVFLECVQDMDHENMFWYRQDPGLGLRLIYFSYDVKMKEKGDIPEGYSVSREKKERFSLILESASTNQTSMYLCASRSPATEAFFGQGTRLTVV.

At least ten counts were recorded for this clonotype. The CDR3 spells CSARHPGTGSPYEQYF. The CDR3 bases are TGCAGTGCTAGACACCCCGGGACAGGGTCCCCCTACGAGCAGTACTTC. This chain uses TRBV20-1 with TRBJ2-7; TRBD1 matches 9 bases. Germline V gene data show CDR1 as DFQATT and CDR2 as SNEGSKA (reference sequence). V trimming: 2 bases; J trimming: 2 bases; junction bases outside the gene matches: 10. The CDR3 extends over 16 amino acids.

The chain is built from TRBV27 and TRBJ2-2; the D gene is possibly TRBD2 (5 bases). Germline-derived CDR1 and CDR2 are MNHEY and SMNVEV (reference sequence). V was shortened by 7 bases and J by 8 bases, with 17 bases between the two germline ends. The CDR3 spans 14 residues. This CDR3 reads CASKWYGRGGELFF. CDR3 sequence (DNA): TGTGCCAGCAAGTGGTATGGGCGAGGGGGGGAGCTGTTTTTT.

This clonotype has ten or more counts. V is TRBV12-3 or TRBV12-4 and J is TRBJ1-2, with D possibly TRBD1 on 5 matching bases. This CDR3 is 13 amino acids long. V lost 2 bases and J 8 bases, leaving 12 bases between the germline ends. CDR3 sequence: CASSLSTVAGYTF. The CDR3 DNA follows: TGTGCCAGCAGTTTATCGACAGTAGCGGGCTACACCTTC.

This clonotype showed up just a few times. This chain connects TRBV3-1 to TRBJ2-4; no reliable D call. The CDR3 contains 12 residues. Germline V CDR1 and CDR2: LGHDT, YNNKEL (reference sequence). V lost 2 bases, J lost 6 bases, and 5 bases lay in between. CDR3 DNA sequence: TGTGCCAGCAGCCAACTGCGAAACATTCAGTACTTC. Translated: CASSQLRNIQYF.